The 13 T cell receptor beta chains listed next were all sequenced from one sample in a study of cytomegalovirus exposure and HLA in healthy donors. Vbeta (60) and Jbeta (13) primers were used in the PCR. Here immunoSEQ multiplex PCR was the method, and the copy in TCRdb shows in-frame clones only, minus some. The sample has more than 95,000 clones, over 70% seen once. The material sequenced was PBMCs. These receptors were collected from a young man in good health and CMV-seropositive.

The chain joins TRBV30 to TRBJ2-5; 9 positions agree with TRBD1. The tail of the sequence fits TRBJ2-7 better, so the J call may be wrong. The germline CDR1 and CDR2 sequences are GTSNPN and SVGIG (reference sequence). CDR3 length: 17 amino acids. The CDR3 region is CAWSVFPGTGRDYEQYF. CDR3 in DNA: TGTGCCTGGAGTGTATTTCCCGGGACAGGGAGGGACTACGAGCAGTACTTC.

The chain has TRBV4-3 and TRBJ2-7; D is unclear. This CDR3 is built from 15 residues. V was trimmed by 1 base and J by 2 bases, leaving 12 bases between them. The germline CDR1 and CDR2 sequences are LGHNA and YSLEER. The chain's CDR3 is CASSQVRANTYEQYF. The CDR3 DNA sequence: TGCGCCAGCAGCCAAGTGAGAGCAAATACCTACGAGCAGTACTTC.

This chain links TRBV2 with TRBJ2-1; 13 bases fit TRBD2. Germline CDR1 SNHLY, CDR2 FYNNEI. This CDR3 comprises 14 residues. With 8 bases clipped from V and 6 bases from J, the junction kept 4 bases outside the gene matches. As DNA, the CDR3 is TGTGCCAGCCGGGGACTAGCGGGACTCAATGAGCAGTTCTTC. Its protein product is CASRGLAGLNEQFF.

The rearrangement links TRBV12-5 to TRBJ2-1; 8 bases align to TRBD2. Germline loops: CDR1 LGHNT, CDR2 FRNRAP. The CDR3 sequence is 17 residues long. The J segment lost 0 bases and the V segment lost 8 bases, leaving 12 bases of the junction unmatched. Written as DNA, the CDR3 is TGTGCTAGTCTATTTAGCGGGGCGACTAGCTCCTACAATGAGCAGTTCTTC. Translation: CASLFSGATSSYNEQFF.

The rearrangement links TRBV9 to TRBJ2-2, with 9 positions matching TRBD2. CDR1 is SGDLS, CDR2 YYNGEE, per germline. This CDR3 has 16 residues. Unmatched junction bases numbered 10, after V lost 4 bases and J lost 6 bases. The CDR3 is CASSPGLRGGPGELFF. CDR3 coding DNA: TGTGCCAGCAGCCCGGGATTGCGGGGGGGGCCCGGGGAGCTGTTTTTT.

The chain links TRBV9 to TRBJ2-3, with a weak D call TRBD1 (7 bases). There are 15 residues in the CDR3. Germline loops: CDR1 SGDLS, CDR2 YYNGEE. Trimming stripped 2 bases from V and 3 bases from J, with 13 bases between. The CDR3 here is CASSVQTGRTDTQYF. The CDR3 DNA reads TGTGCCAGCAGCGTGCAGACAGGGAGGACAGATACGCAGTATTTT.

The rearrangement joins TRBV4-1 to TRBJ1-1; D not resolved. This CDR3 has 14 amino acids. The ends were cut back, 4 bases at V and 2 bases at J, with 11 bases in the middle. Germline assignment: CDR1 MGHRA and CDR2 YSYEKL. CDR3 sequence (DNA): TGCGCCAGCAGCCTCGAGGGTATCAACACTGAAGCTTTCTTT. Its protein product is CASSLEGINTEAFF.

Written as DNA, the CDR3 is TGTGCCAGCAGCTTAGGGACAGGGGAGTTGGGGGAGCTGTTTTTT. It yields the protein CASSLGTGELGELFF. The genes are TRBV7-6 and TRBJ2-2; 9 bases are a match to TRBD1. The CDR3 sequence is 15 residues long. The germline gives CDR1 SGHVS, CDR2 FNYEAQ. Trimming at V came to 1 base and at J to 8 bases, leaving 5 bases not matched to a gene.

This clone was seen once. This chain uses TRBV30 with TRBJ1-6; 10 bases are a match to TRBD1. From germline, CDR1 is GTSNPN and CDR2 SVGIG (reference sequence). The CDR3 contains 17 residues. V gave up 1 base and J gave up 7 bases; unmatched junction bases: 10. DNA of the CDR3: TGTGCCTGGAGTGCTGCACTACGGGACAGGGGAAATTCACCCCTCCACTTT. It yields the protein CAWSAALRDRGNSPLHF.

The chain carries TRBV5-1 and TRBJ2-7, with 7 bases aligning to TRBD1. The V segment lost 1 base and the J segment 5 bases; nucleotides outside the gene matches: 6. CDR3 length: 14 amino acids. Per germline, CDR1 SGHRS and CDR2 YFSETQ. CDR3 region: CASSLKGAAHEQYF. CDR3 sequence (DNA): TGCGCCAGCAGCTTGAAGGGGGCGGCCCACGAGCAGTACTTC.

CDR3 amino acids: CASSLVSPGLAAFYEQYF. The DNA of the CDR3 is TGTGCCAGCAGCTTAGTATCGCCGGGACTAGCGGCGTTCTACGAGCAGTACTTC. V gene TRBV7-9 combines with J gene TRBJ2-7; 11 bases align to TRBD2. Looked up from germline, CDR1 is SEHNR and CDR2 is FQNEAQ (reference sequence). With 1 base clipped from V and 3 bases from J, the junction kept 11 bases outside the gene matches. The CDR3 contains 18 residues.

As concerns this clone: The same CDR3 also results from other DNA sequences found in this sample. The rearrangement joins TRBV23-1 to TRBJ1-6; D call uncertain. TRBV23-1 is given ORF status, its function remaining uncertain. The CDR3 sequence is 15 residues long. V lost 0 bases and J 6 bases, leaving 9 bases between the germline ends. CDR3 sequence reads: CASSQSRVVNSPLHF. The CDR3, as DNA: TGCGCCAGCAGTCAATCAAGAGTGGTTAATTCACCCCTCCACTTT.

This chain connects TRBV30 to TRBJ2-7, with 9 bases aligning to TRBD1. Germline values: CDR1 GTSNPN, CDR2 SVGIG (reference sequence). CDR3 length: 14 amino acids. Unmatched junction bases numbered 6, after V lost 5 bases and J lost 1 base. The CDR3 sequence is CAWATGGSSYEQYF. The DNA of the CDR3 is TGTGCCTGGGCAACAGGGGGCTCTTCCTACGAGCAGTACTTC.